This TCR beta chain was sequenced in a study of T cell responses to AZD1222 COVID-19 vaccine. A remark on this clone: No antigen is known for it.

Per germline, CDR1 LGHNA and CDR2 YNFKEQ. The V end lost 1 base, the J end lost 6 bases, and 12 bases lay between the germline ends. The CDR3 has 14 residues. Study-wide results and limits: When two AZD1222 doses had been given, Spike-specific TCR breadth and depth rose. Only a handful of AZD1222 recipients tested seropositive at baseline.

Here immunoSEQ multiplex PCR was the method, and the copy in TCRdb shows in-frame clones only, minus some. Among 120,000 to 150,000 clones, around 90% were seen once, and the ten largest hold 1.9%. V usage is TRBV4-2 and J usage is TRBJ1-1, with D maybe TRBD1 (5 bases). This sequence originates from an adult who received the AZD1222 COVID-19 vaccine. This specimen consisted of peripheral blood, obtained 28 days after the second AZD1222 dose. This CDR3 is CASSQGDYRSEAFF. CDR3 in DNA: TGTGCCAGCAGCCAAGGGGACTACAGGTCTGAAGCTTTCTTT.